A selection of T cell receptor beta chains follows, all from one sample in a study of blood T cell repertoires in COVID-19. This table comes from immunoSEQ multiplex PCR, and its TCRdb copy is limited to in-frame clones, with some not included. This table has about 190,000 clones, around 85% appearing once. Sequencing was carried out using peripheral blood. Receptors originate from a man aged 50-59 years who had recovered from COVID-19. Both conserved end residues are part of each CDR3. A D gene is named only where the DNA matches it firmly. Clone sizes are given selectively: once, few, many, or a class where the clone is expanded.

TRBJ2-5 | TRBD1 | TRBV11-2 | . | TGTGCCAGCAGCCGGGACAGGGCATCAGAGACCCAGTACTTC | CASSRDRASETQYF
TRBJ2-5 | . | TRBV5-1 | . | TGCGCCAGCAGCGGAGGGACAGTTGGACAAGAGACCCAGTACTTC | CASSGGTVGQETQYF
TRBJ2-3 | TRBD2 | TRBV7-2 | . | TGTGCCAGCTTCGGAGCGGGAGGGCCATGGGATACGCAGTATTTT | CASFGAGGPWDTQYF
TRBJ2-6 | . | TRBV27 | . | TGTGCCAGCAGTAGGAGCTCTGGGGCCAACGTCCTGACTTTC | CASSRSSGANVLTF
TRBJ2-3 | . | TRBV11-2 | . | TGTGCCAGCAGTCAAAACCCTAGCGTGTCTAGCACAGATACGCAGTATTTT | CASSQNPSVSSTDTQYF
TRBJ2-1 | . | TRBV28 | . | TGTGCCAGCATTCGCGGGGGCCCTAGTAGGGTCCACAATGAGCAGTTCTTC | CASIRGGPSRVHNEQFF
TRBJ2-2 | TRBD2 | TRBV15 | few | TGTGCCACCAGCAGAGATTACCTAGCGGGAGGGAACACCGGGGAGCTGTTTTTT | CATSRDYLAGGNTGELFF
TRBJ2-2 | TRBD2 | TRBV4-2 | . | TGTGCCAGCAGCCAAGAATTGGGGAGGGCCTATCCCGGGGAGCTGTTTTTT | CASSQELGRAYPGELFF
TRBJ2-5 | TRBD2 | TRBV30 | few | TGTGCCTGGAGTGTCACGGGAGGAACCCGGGAGACCCAGTACTTC | CAWSVTGGTRETQYF
TRBJ2-7 | TRBD2 | TRBV18 | . | TGTGCCAGCTCACCACAACTAGCGGGTAGCTCCTACGAGCAGTACTTC | CASSPQLAGSSYEQYF
TRBJ2-1 | TRBD2 | TRBV9 | . | TGTGCCAGCAGCGTAGCTAGGGCTAGCGGGAGGGACAATGAGCAGTTCTTC | CASSVARASGRDNEQFF
TRBJ2-5 | TRBD1 | TRBV9 | . | TGTGCCAGCAGCGTACTGACAGGGATGGGAGAGACCCAGTACTTC | CASSVLTGMGETQYF
TRBJ1-4 | TRBD1 | TRBV18 | . | TGTGCCAGCTCACCGGCAGGGGGCACTAATGAAAAACTGTTTTTT | CASSPAGGTNEKLFF
TRBJ1-6 | . | TRBV27 | . | TGTGCCAGCAGTTTAATCGGGGGGGCTAATTCACCCCTCCACTTT | CASSLIGGANSPLHF
TRBJ1-5 | TRBD1 | TRBV7-2 | . | TGTGCCAGCAGCAAGCGACAGGGTAGCAATCAGCCCCAGCATTTT | CASSKRQGSNQPQHF
TRBJ1-6 | TRBD1 | TRBV13 | . | TGTGCCAGCAGCTTTACAGGGGAGGCCTATAATTCACCCCTCCACTTT | CASSFTGEAYNSPLHF
TRBJ2-2 | . | TRBV5-6 | few | TGTGCCAGCAGCTTGTTTGAGGGATCTAACACCGGGGAGCTGTTTTTT | CASSLFEGSNTGELFF
TRBJ2-1 | . | TRBV18 | . | TGTGCCAGCTCACAAGGACAGTACAATGAGCAGTTCTTC | CASSQGQYNEQFF
TRBJ2-1 | . | TRBV6-6 | . | TGTGCCAGCAGTTACTTGACAGGAGCGTACAATGAGCAGTTCTTC | CASSYLTGAYNEQFF
TRBJ2-7 | . | TRBV27 | . | TGTGCCAGCAGTTTACGACTAGACGAAGAGCAGTACTTC | CASSLRLDEEQYF
TRBJ2-3 | TRBD1 | TRBV28 | . | TGTGCCAGCAAGATAGGGACAGGGCTAAGCACAGATACGCAGTATTTT | CASKIGTGLSTDTQYF
TRBJ2-1 | . | TRBV28 | . | TGTGCCAGCAGTTCAAATACAGGGAGCTCCTACAATGAGCAGTTCTTC | CASSSNTGSSYNEQFF
TRBJ2-4 | . | TRBV5-4 | . | TGTGCCAGCAGCGTCCCAGGGAACATTCAGTACTTC | CASSVPGNIQYF
TRBJ2-5 | . | TRBV6-5 | . | TGTGCCAGCAGTTACAACACGGGACAATCCCAAGAGACCCAGTACTTC | CASSYNTGQSQETQYF
TRBJ2-3 | TRBD1 | TRBV10-1 | . | TGCGCCAGCAGTGATACAGGGGGCAGGAATACGCAGTATTTT | CASSDTGGRNTQYF
TRBJ1-6 | . | TRBV5-1 | . | TGCGCCAGCAGCTTGGTGACGGGGAACTCACCCCTCCACTTT | CASSLVTGNSPLHF
TRBJ1-4 | TRBD1 | TRBV7-9 | . | TGTGCCAGCAGCTTGGGGACAGGGGCGAATGAAAAACTGTTTTTT | CASSLGTGANEKLFF